The clone carrying this T cell receptor beta chain occurred a few times. No antigen is known for it. The data derive from a study of T cell responses to AZD1222 COVID-19 vaccine. Regarding the study as a whole: Spike-specific TCR breadth and depth were elevated following two AZD1222 doses.

TCRdb keeps only in-frame clones here, not all; method: immunoSEQ multiplex PCR. The sample lists about 130,000 clones; 80% to 95% were seen once. This CDR3 is built from 15 residues. The V segment lost 3 bases and the J segment 1 base; nucleotides outside the gene matches: 5. V and J are TRBV23-1 and TRBJ2-7, with 8 bases aligning to TRBD2. TRBV23-1 is an open reading frame whose function is uncertain. The sequence derives from an adult who received the AZD1222 COVID-19 vaccine. Source: peripheral blood, taken 28 days after the second AZD1222 dose. For the CDR3, the DNA is TGCGCCAGCAGTCAGGAATCGGGGGGGTCCTACGAGCAGTACTTC. Translation gives CASSQESGGSYEQYF.